Below, 9 T cell receptor beta chains from the same sample are listed, as sequenced in a study of CD8+ T cells in alopecia areata. As for treatment: oral pan-JAK inhibitor, 5-10 mg twice daily. The sequencing template was cDNA reverse transcribed from extracted RNA. Data came from immunoSEQ multiplex PCR; TCRdb stores just in-frame clones and leaves some out. The table lists tens of thousands of clones, 29% of them singletons. Sequencing was performed on CD8+ T cells sorted from blood, taken at week 4, from a patient treated with tofacitinib. These receptors all come from a human donor with alopecia areata.

This clone was recorded only once. The rearrangement links TRBV29-1 to TRBJ2-4; D not resolved. Germline CDR1 is SQVTM and CDR2 is ANQGSEA. This CDR3 contains 12 residues. V was clipped by 4 bases and J by 8 bases, with 12 bases between them. CDR3 sequence: CSVATPFHIQYF. The DNA for the CDR3 is TGCAGCGTTGCCACCCCTTTTCACATTCAGTACTTC.

This clone was seen a few times. The chain combines TRBV30 with TRBJ2-1; TRBD2 aligns across 7 bases. The junction had 9 bases not matched to a gene; V was cut back by 0 bases and J by 7 bases. Germline CDR1 is GTSNPN and CDR2 is SVGIG (reference sequence). The CDR3 covers 15 residues. The CDR3 here is CAWSVRGTGGNEQFF. The CDR3 DNA sequence: TGTGCCTGGAGTGTACGTGGGACCGGGGGGAATGAGCAGTTCTTC.

This chain joins TRBV29-1 and TRBJ2-2; tentative D call: TRBD1 (6 bases). This CDR3 region has 13 residues. Germline CDR1 SQVTM, CDR2 ANQGSEA. V was clipped by 6 bases and J by 1 base, with 9 bases between them. CDR3 in DNA: TGCAGCGTGCCACAGGGGAACACCGGGGAGCTGTTTTTT. Translation: CSVPQGNTGELFF.

The J gene is TRBJ2-6, the V gene TRBV28; 11 positions match TRBD2. The CDR3 runs 22 residues. With 8 bases clipped from V and 4 bases from J, the junction kept 25 bases outside the gene matches. The V gene's germline CDR1 is MDHEN and CDR2 SYDVKM. CDR3 loop: CASGFPWTGQLAGDPGANVLTF. The CDR3 coding sequence is TGTGCCAGCGGCTTCCCCTGGACGGGCCAACTAGCGGGAGACCCCGGGGCCAACGTCCTGACTTTC.

The rearrangement links TRBV30 to TRBJ2-7; D might be TRBD1 or TRBD2, each matching 5 bases. Between the trimmed V and J ends, which lost 5 bases and 2 bases, there was a span of 16 bases. The CDR3 contains 14 residues. Germline V gene data show CDR1 as GTSNPN and CDR2 as SVGIG (reference sequence). The CDR3 DNA reads TGTGCCTGGGGACCAGGGATCGGGACCTACGAGCAGTACTTC. This sequence encodes CAWGPGIGTYEQYF.

The chain employs TRBV29-1 and TRBJ2-5; possible D gene TRBD2, 5 bases. The CDR3 loop spans 16 amino acids. V lost 0 bases, J lost 5 bases, and 19 bases lay in between. Germline V CDR1 and CDR2: SQVTM, ANQGSEA. The CDR3 here is CSVEDRGYGVGETQYF. The CDR3 DNA reads as TGCAGCGTTGAAGATAGAGGGTACGGGGTTGGGGAGACCCAGTACTTC.

This clone appeared a few times. This chain uses TRBV28 with TRBJ2-3, with 16 bases aligning to TRBD2. The CDR3 totals 21 residues. Trimming at V came to 6 bases and at J to 0 bases, leaving 15 bases not matched to a gene. Germline values: CDR1 MDHEN, CDR2 SYDVKM. CDR3 DNA sequence: TGTGCCAGCAGCTGGATTGGGACTAGCGGGAGGGCCATCGGGAGCACAGATACGCAGTATTTT. This gives the protein CASSWIGTSGRAIGSTDTQYF.

The chain couples TRBV5-6 to TRBJ2-7; D is perhaps TRBD1 (6 bases). Germline lookup yields CDR1 SGHDT and CDR2 YYEEEE. V gave up 6 bases and J gave up 3 bases, with 19 bases separating them. The CDR3 has 15 amino acids. The CDR3 sequence: CASIPSGGGYYEQYF. Written as DNA, the CDR3 is TGTGCCAGCATCCCTAGTGGGGGCGGGTACTACGAGCAGTACTTC.

This clone was recorded a few times. This chain connects TRBV5-6 to TRBJ2-7; 12 bases match TRBD2. J gave up 2 bases and V 0 bases, and 0 bases lay outside the gene matches. CDR1 and CDR2 from the germline V gene are SGHDT and YYEEEE. This CDR3 is 15 amino acids long. The CDR3 nucleotides read TGTGCCAGCAGCTTGGGACTAGCGGGAGCCTACGAGCAGTACTTC. Its translation: CASSLGLAGAYEQYF. The variable domain in full, with the rest retrieved from reference TRBV5-6 and TRBJ2-7, is DAGVTQSPTHLIKTRGQQVTLRCSPKSGHDTVSWYQQALGQGPQFIFQYYEEEERQRGNFPDRFSGHQFPNYSSELNVNALLLGDSALYLCASSLGLAGAYEQYFGPGTRLTVT.